This record concerns one T cell receptor beta chain sequence. The V and J ends lost 7 bases and 2 bases respectively, with 23 bases between them. This CDR3 has 16 amino acids. Germline V lookup: CDR1 GTSNPN, CDR2 SVGIG (reference sequence). This entry comes from a study of blood T cell repertoires in COVID-19. Assay used: immunoSEQ multiplex PCR; TCRdb lists only in-frame clones, some missing. The sample yields roughly 280,000 clones, about nine tenths seen once. The chain is built from TRBV30 and TRBJ1-1, with a tentative D call TRBD1 (6 bases). The sample taken for sequencing was PBMCs or T cells enriched from blood (not recorded which). The TCR comes from a woman aged 25 to 39 with acute COVID-19. The CDR3 coding sequence is TGTGCCTCCCAAAGGGGGGGGGCGCGCCTCAACACTGAAGCTTTCTTT. It specifies CASQRGGARLNTEAFF.